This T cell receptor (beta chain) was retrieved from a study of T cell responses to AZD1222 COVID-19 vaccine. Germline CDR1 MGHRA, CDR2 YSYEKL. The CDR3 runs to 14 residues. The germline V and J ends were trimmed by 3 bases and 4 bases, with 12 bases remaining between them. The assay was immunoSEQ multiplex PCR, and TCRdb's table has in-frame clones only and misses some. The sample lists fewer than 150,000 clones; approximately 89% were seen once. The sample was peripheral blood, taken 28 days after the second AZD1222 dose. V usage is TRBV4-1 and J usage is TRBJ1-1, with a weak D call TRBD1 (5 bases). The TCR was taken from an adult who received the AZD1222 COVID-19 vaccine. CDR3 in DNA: TGCGCCAGCAGCCACATGGGGGGATCCACTGAAGCTTTCTTT. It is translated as CASSHMGGSTEAFF.